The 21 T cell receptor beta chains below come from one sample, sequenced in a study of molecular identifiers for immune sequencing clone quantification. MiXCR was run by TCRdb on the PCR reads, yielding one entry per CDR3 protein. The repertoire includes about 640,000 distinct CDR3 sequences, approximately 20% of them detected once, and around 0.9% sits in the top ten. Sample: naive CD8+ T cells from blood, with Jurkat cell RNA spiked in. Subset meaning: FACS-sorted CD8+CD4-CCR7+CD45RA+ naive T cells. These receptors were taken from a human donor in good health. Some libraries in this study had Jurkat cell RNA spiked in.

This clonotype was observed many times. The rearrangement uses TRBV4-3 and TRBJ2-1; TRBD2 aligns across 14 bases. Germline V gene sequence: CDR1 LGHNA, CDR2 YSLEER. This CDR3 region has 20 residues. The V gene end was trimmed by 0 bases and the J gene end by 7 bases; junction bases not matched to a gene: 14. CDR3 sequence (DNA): TGCGCCAGCAGCCAAGATGATGGGACTAGCGGGAGTTTGAGAAGGAATGAGCAGTTCTTC. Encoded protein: CASSQDDGTSGSLRRNEQFF.

The CDR3 DNA follows: TGTGCCAGCAGCTTAGAGAGGGGCAGTATTAACTATGGCTACACCTTC. Its translation: CASSLERGSINYGYTF. This chain links TRBV7-9 with TRBJ1-2; a possible D gene is TRBD1 (5 bases). CDR3 length equals 16 residues. Per the germline V gene, CDR1 is SEHNR and CDR2 is FQNEAQ (reference sequence). V gave up 1 base and J gave up 1 base, with 13 bases separating them.

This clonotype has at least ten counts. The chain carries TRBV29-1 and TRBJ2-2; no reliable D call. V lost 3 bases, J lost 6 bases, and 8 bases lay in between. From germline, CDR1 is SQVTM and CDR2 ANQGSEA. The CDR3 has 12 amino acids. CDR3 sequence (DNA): TGCAGCGTTGAGCCAATCCCCGGGGAGCTGTTTTTT. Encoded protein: CSVEPIPGELFF.

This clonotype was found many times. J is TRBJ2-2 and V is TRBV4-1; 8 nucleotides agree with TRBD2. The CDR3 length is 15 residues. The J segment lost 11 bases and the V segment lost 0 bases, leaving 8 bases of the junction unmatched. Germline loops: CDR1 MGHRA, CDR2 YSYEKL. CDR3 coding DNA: TGCGCCAGCAGCCAAGATCGCGTCCTAGCGGGCGAGCTGTTTTTT. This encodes CASSQDRVLAGELFF.

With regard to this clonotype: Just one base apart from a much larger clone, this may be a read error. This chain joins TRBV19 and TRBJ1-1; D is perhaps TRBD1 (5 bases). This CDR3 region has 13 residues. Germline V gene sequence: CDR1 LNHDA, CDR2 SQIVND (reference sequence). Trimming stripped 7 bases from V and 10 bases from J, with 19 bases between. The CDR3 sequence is CASNTGGVLGAFF. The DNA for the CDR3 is TGTGCCAGTAATACGGGAGGGGTTTTAGGAGCTTTCTTT.

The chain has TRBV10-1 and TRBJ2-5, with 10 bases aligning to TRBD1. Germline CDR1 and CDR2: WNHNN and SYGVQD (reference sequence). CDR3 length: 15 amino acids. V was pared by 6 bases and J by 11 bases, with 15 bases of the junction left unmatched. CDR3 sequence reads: CASSHGTGAYNEQYF. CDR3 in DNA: TGCGCCAGCAGCCACGGGACAGGGGCCTACAATGAGCAGTACTTC.

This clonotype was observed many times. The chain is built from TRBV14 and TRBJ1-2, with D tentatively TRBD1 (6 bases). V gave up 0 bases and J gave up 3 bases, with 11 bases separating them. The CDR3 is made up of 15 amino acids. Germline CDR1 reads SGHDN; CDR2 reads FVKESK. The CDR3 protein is CASSQDQGSHYGYTF. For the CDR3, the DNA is TGTGCCAGCAGCCAAGATCAGGGGAGTCACTATGGCTACACCTTC.

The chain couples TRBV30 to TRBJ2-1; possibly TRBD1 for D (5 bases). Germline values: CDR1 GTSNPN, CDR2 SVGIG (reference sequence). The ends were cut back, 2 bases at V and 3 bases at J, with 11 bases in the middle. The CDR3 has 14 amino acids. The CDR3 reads CAWSSGMNYNEQFF. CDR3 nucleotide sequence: TGTGCCTGGAGTTCAGGGATGAACTACAATGAGCAGTTCTTC.

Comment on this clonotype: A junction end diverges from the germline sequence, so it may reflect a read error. CDR3 in amino acids: CASSLDGSNERLFF. CDR3 coding DNA: TGTGCCAGCTCTCTCGACGGGTCCAACGAAAGATTGTTTTTC. The chain couples TRBV5-3 to TRBJ1-4; D remains ambiguous. TRBV5-3 is an open reading frame, and its role is uncertain. The CDR3 extends over 14 amino acids.

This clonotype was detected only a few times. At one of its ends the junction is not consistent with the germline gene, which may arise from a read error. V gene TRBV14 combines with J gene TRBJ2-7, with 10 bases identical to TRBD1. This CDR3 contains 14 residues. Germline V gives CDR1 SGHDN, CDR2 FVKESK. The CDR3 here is CASCQTGGGYEQYF. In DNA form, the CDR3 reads TGTGCCAGCTGCCAGACAGGGGGCGGATACGAGCAGTACTTC.

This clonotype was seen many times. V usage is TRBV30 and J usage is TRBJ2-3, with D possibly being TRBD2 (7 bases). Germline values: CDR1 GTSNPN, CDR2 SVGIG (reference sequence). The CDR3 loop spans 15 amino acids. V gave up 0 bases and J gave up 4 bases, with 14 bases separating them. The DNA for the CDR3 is TGTGCCTGGAGTGTACAATGGGGGGGCGCAGATACGCAGTATTTT. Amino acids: CAWSVQWGGADTQYF.

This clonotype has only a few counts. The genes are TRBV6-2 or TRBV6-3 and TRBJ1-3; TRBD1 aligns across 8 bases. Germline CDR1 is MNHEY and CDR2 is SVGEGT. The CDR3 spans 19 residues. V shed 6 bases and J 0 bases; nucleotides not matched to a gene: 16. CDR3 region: CASSQEVPGQVYSGNTIYF. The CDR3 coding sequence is TGTGCCAGCAGCCAAGAGGTCCCGGGACAGGTATACTCTGGAAACACCATATATTTT.

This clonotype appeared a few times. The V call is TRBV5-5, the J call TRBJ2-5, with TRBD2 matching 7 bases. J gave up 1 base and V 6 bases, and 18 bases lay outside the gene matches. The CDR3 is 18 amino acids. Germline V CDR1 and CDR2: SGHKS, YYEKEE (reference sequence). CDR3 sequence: CASTEATVGGSRQETQYF. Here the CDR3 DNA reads TGTGCCAGCACCGAAGCGACAGTGGGCGGGAGTCGCCAAGAGACCCAGTACTTC.

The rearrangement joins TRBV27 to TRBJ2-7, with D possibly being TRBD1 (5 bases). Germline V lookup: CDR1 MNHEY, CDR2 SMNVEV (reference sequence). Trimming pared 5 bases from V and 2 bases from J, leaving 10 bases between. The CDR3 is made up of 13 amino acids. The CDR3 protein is CASSKTAAYEQYF. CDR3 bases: TGTGCCAGCAGTAAGACAGCAGCCTACGAGCAGTACTTC.

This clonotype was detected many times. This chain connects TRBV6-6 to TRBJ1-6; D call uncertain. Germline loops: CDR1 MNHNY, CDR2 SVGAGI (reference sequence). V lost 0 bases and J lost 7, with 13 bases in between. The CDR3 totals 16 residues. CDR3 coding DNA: TGTGCCAGCAGTTACTCGAATCCGGGTCCGAATTCACCCCTCCACTTT. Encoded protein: CASSYSNPGPNSPLHF.

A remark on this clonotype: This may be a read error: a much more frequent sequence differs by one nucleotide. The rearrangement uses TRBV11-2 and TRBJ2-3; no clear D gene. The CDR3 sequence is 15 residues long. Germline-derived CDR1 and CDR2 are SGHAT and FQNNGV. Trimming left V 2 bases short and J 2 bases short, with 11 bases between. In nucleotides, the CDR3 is TGTGCCAGCAGCTTATATCTGGGAATCACAGATACGCAGTATTTT. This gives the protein CASSLYLGITDTQYF.

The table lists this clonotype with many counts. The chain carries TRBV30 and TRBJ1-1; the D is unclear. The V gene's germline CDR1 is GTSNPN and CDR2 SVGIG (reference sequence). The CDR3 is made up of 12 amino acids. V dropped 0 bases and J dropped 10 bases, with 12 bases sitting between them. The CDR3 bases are TGTGCCTGGAGTGTCTCAGCCTTTGGAGCTTTCTTT. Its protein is CAWSVSAFGAFF.

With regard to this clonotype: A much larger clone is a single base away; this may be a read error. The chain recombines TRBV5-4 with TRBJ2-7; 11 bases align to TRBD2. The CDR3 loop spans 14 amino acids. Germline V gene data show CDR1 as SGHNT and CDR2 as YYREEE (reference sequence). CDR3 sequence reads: CASSIGLAGYEQHF. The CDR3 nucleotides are TGTGCCAGCAGCATAGGACTAGCGGGCTACGAGCAGCACTTC.

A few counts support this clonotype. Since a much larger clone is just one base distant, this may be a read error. CDR3 DNA: TGTGCCAGCAGCGGGCTATGGGCCGATCCCTACGAGCAGTACTTC. It codes for CASSGLWADPYEQYF. J is TRBJ2-7 and V is TRBV7-2; D gene unclear. V was shortened by 5 bases and J by 2 bases, with 16 bases between the two germline ends. Germline CDR1 is SGHTA and CDR2 is FQGNSA. The CDR3 extends over 15 amino acids.

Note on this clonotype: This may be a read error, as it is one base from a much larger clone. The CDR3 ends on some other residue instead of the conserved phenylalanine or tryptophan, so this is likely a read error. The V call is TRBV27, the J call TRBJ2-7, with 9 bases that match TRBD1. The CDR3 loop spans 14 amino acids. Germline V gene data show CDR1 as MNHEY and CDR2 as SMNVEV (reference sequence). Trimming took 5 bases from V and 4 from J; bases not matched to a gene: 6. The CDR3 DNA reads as TGTGCCAGCAGTCCGAGGGGACAGGGTTACGAGCAGTACCTC. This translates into CASSPRGQGYEQYL.

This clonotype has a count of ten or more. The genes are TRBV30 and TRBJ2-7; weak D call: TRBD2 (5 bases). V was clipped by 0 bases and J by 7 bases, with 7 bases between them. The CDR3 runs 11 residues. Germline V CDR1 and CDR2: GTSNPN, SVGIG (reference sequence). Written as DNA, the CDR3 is TGTGCCTGGAGTGTAACGGGGGAGCAGTACTTC. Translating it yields CAWSVTGEQYF.